This T cell receptor (beta chain) is drawn from a study of T-cell reconstitution after alpha-beta-depleted transplantation in children. Trimming left V 9 bases short and J 4 bases short, with 15 bases between. This CDR3 contains 13 residues. Germline V gene lookup returns CDR1 LNHDA and CDR2 SQIVND (reference sequence). Unique molecular identifiers were incorporated during preparation of the TCRbeta library. TCRdb ran MiXCR on the PCR reads and lists one entry per CDR3 protein. The table has around 500,000 distinct CDR3 sequences, around 12% seen once. The gene calls are TRBV19 and TRBJ2-5, with a weak D call TRBD2 (6 bases). Sequenced here: PBMCs from the stem cell graft donor, sampled from the stem cell graft. The sequence came from a human donor who donated a stem cell graft to a child with combined immunodeficiency. The CDR3 sequence is CASAIDGGETQYF. CDR3 nucleotides: TGTGCCAGCGCGATAGACGGGGGAGAGACCCAGTACTTC.